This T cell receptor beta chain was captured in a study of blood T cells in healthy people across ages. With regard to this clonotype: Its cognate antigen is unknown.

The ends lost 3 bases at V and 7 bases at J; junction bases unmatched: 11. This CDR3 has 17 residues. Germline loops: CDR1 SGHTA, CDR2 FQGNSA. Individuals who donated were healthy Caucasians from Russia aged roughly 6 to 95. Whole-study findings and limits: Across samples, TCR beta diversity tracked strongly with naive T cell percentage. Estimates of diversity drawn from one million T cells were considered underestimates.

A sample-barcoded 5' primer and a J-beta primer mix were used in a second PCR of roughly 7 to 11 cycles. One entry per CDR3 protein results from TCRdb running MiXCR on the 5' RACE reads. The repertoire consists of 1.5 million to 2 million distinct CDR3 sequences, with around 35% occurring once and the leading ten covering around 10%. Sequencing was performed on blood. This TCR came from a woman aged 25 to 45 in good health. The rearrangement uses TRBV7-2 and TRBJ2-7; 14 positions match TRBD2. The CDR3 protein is CASSLGTSGRLSGEQYF. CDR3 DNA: TGTGCCAGCAGCTTGGGGACTAGCGGGAGACTCTCGGGGGAGCAGTACTTC.